This T cell receptor (beta chain) came from a study of blood T cell repertoires in COVID-19. Study at large: Sources were T cells, B-cell-depleted T cells, or PBMCs; the material itself was cDNA or gDNA.

Using immunoSEQ multiplex PCR, the repertoire was profiled, and TCRdb retains in-frame clones only, with some absent. The sample records about 310,000 clones, around 86% being singletons. V was pared by 4 bases and J by 2 bases, with 10 bases between. Germline CDR1 is SGHTA and CDR2 is FQGNSA. CDR3 length: 14 amino acids. The table lists this clone with a few counts. The receptor was derived from a man aged 45-65 years with active or convalescent COVID-19. The rearrangement joins TRBV7-2 to TRBJ2-3, with D possibly being TRBD2 (5 bases). Sample: peripheral blood. CDR3 protein: CASSSGRNTDTQYF. DNA for the CDR3: TGTGCCAGCAGCTCGGGGAGAAACACAGATACGCAGTATTTT.